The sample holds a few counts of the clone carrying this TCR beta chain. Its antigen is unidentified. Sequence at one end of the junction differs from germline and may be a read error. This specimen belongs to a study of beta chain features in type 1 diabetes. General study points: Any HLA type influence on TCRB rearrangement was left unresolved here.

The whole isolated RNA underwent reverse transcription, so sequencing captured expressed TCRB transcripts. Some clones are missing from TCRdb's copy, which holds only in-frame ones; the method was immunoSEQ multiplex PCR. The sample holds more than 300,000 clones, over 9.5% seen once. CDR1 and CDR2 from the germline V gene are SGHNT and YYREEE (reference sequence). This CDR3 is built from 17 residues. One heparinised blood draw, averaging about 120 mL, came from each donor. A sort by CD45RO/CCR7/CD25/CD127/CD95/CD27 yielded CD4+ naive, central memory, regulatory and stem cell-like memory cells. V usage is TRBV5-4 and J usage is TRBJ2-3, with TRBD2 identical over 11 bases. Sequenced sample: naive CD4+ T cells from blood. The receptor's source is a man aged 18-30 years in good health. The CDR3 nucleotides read TGCGCCAGCAGCCAAACGATAGCGGGGGGGCCTTTAGATACGCAGTATTTT. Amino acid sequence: CASSQTIAGGPLDTQYF. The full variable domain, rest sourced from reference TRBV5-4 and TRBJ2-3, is ETGVTQSPTHLIKTRGQQVTLRCSSQSGHNTVSWYQQALGQGPQFIFQYYREEENGRGNFPPRFSGLQFPNYSSELNVNALELDDSALYLCASSQTIAGGPLDTQYFGPGTRLTVL.